Listed below are T cell receptor beta chains from one sample, sequenced in a study of T cells in Graves' hyperthyroidism and ophthalmopathy. TCRdb independently ran MiXCR on the multiplex PCR reads; one entry per CDR3 protein. The data hold about 620,000 distinct CDR3 sequences, with around 15% observed a single time. The sample was blood. The receptors were gathered from a woman aged 25-40 years with Graves' hyperthyroidism. The CDR3 runs from the conserved cysteine through the conserved F or W. The D gene is left open where the match is weak. Rows give clone size only sometimes, using once, few, many, or a class for an expanded clone.

few	TRBJ2-5	TRBV7-7	.	CASSPVGGSGETQYF	TGTGCTAGCAGCCCCGTTGGGGGGAGTGGGGAGACCCAGTACTTC
many	TRBJ2-3	TRBV6-2/TRBV6-3	.	CASSYETQPPATDTQYF	TGTGCCAGCAGTTATGAGACTCAACCCCCTGCGACAGATACGCAGTATTTT
few	TRBJ2-5	TRBV19	.	CASSPLYGETQYF	TGTGCCAGTAGTCCACTTTACGGTGAGACCCAGTACTTC
many	TRBJ1-5	TRBV2	.	CASSPRGLEPQHF	TGTGCCAGCAGTCCCAGGGGATTAGAGCCCCAGCATTTT
many	TRBJ2-7	TRBV28	.	CASSGQTVTYEQYF	TGTGCCAGTAGTGGACAAACTGTTACCTACGAGCAGTACTTC
many	TRBJ1-2	TRBV6-1	.	CASMGGTETNYGYTF	TGTGCCAGCATGGGAGGGACGGAAACTAACTATGGCTACACCTTC
.	TRBJ1-2	TRBV10-3	TRBD1	CATAGGTGKSRNYGYTF	TGTGCCACCGCGGGGGGGACAGGGAAGTCCCGTAACTATGGCTACACCTTC
.	TRBJ1-6	TRBV10-3	TRBD1	CASGGQGNNSPLHF	TGTGCCAGCGGGGGACAGGGTAATAATTCACCCCTCCACTTT
few	TRBJ2-7	TRBV9	TRBD1	CASSRSTGGEQYF	TGTGCCAGCAGCCGAAGTACAGGGGGCGAGCAGTACTTC
many	TRBJ2-7	TRBV28	.	CASSLPGNHEQYF	TGTGCCAGCAGTTTACCCGGGAATCACGAGCAGTACTTC
few	TRBJ1-2	TRBV5-6	TRBD1	CASSGQGIRYGYTF	TGTGCCAGCAGCGGACAGGGGATACGCTATGGCTACACCTTC
many	TRBJ2-7	TRBV7-2	.	CASSLAPKPYEQYF	TGTGCCAGCAGCTTAGCGCCCAAGCCCTACGAGCAGTACTTC
many	TRBJ2-7	TRBV3-1	.	CASSMTGGGPYEQYF	TGTGCCAGCAGCATGACGGGCGGAGGGCCCTACGAGCAGTACTTC
many	TRBJ2-1	TRBV2	.	CATKRLSSSYNEQFF	TGTGCCACTAAAAGACTGTCAAGCTCCTACAATGAGCAGTTCTTC
few	TRBJ2-1	TRBV7-2	TRBD2	CASSRIAGGRFF	TGTGCCAGCAGCCGAATAGCGGGGGGACGGTTCTTC
.	TRBJ2-2	TRBV15	.	CATSRERDTGELFF	TGTGCCACCAGCAGAGAGAGGGACACCGGGGAGCTGTTTTTT
.	TRBJ1-2	TRBV13	.	CASSSNREKTF	TGTGCCAGCAGCTCAAACCGGGAGAAAACCTTC